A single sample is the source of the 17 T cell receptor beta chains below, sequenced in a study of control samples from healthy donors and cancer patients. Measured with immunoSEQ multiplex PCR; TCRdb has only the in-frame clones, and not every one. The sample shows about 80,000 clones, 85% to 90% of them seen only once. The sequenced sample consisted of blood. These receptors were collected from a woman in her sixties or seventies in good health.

The CDR3 coding sequence is TGCGCCAGCAGGCACGGACAGGGAGAAGGAAACACTGAAGCTTTCTTT. It specifies CASRHGQGEGNTEAFF. V usage is TRBV5-1 and J usage is TRBJ1-1, with 8 bases identical to TRBD1. CDR1 and CDR2 from the germline V gene are SGHRS and YFSETQ. This CDR3 has 16 amino acids. J was trimmed by 2 bases and V by 5 bases; bases with no gene match: 11. The full variable domain, in which reference TRBV5-1 and TRBJ1-1 provide the parts outside the CDR3, is KAGVTQTPRYLIKTRGQQVTLSCSPISGHRSVSWYQQTPGQGLQFLFEYFSETQRNKGNFPGRFSGRQFSNSRSEMNVSTLELGDSALYLCASRHGQGEGNTEAFFGQGTRLTVV.

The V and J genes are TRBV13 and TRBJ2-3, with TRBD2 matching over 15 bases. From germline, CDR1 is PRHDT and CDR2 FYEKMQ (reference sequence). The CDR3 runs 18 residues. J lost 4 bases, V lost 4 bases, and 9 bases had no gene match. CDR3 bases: TGTGCCAGCAGCTCCCGGACTAGCGGGGGGGAGAGGGCAGATACGCAGTATTTT. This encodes CASSSRTSGGERADTQYF.

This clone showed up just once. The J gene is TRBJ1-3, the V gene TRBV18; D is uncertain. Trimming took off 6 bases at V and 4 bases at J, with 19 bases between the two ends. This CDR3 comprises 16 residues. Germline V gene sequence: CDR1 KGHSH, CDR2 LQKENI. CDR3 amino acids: CASSINAQKGGNTIYF. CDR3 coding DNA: TGTGCCAGCTCTATTAACGCGCAGAAGGGAGGAAACACCATATATTTT. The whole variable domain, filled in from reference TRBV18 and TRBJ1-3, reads NAGVMQNPRHLVRRRGQEARLRCSPMKGHSHVYWYRQLPEEGLKFMVYLQKENIIDESGMPKERFSAEFPKEGPSILRIQQVVRGDSAAYFCASSINAQKGGNTIYFGEGSWLTVV.

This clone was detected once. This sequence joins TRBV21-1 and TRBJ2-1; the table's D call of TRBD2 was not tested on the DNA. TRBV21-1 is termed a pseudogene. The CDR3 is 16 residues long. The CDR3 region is CASSRLRGLDSREQFF. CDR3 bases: TGTGCCAGCAGCAGGCTCCGCGGACTAGACTCACGGGAGCAGTTCTTC.

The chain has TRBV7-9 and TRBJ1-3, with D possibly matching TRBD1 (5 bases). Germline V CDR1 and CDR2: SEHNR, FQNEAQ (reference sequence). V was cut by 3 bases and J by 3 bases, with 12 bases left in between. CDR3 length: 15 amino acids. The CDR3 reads CASSLGQAGGNTIYF. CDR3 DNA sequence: TGTGCCAGCAGCTTGGGGCAGGCTGGTGGAAACACCATATATTTT.

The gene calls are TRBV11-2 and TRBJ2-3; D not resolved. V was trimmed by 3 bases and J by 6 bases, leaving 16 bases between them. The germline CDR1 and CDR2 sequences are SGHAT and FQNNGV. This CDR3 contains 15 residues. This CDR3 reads CASSFRAPGSDTQYF. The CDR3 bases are TGTGCCAGCAGCTTCCGAGCTCCGGGCTCCGATACGCAGTATTTT.

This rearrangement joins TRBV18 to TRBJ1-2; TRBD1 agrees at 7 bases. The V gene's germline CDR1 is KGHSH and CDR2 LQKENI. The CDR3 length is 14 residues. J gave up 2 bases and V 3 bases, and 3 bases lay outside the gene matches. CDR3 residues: CASSPSQGNYGYTF. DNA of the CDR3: TGTGCCAGCTCACCGTCACAGGGGAACTATGGCTACACCTTC.

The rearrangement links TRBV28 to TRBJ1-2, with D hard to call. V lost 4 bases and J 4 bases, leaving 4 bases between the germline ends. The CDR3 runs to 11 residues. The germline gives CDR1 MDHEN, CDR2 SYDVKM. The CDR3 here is CASSSSYGYTF. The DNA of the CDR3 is TGTGCCAGCAGTTCGTCCTATGGCTACACCTTC.

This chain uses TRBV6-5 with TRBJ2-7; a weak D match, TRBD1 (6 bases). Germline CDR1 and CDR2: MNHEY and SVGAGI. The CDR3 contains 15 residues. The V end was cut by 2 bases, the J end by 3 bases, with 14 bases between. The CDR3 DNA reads TGTGCCAGCAGTTACAGCCTCACGGACAGCTACGAGCAGTACTTC. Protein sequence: CASSYSLTDSYEQYF.

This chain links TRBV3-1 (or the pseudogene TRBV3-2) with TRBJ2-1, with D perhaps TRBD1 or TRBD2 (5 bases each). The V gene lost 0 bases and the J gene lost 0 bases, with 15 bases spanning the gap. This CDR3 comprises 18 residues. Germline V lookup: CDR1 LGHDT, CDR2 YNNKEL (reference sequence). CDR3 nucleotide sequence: TGTGCCAGCAGCCAAGAGAGGGGCCCTGAGAGCTCCTACAATGAGCAGTTCTTC. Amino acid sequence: CASSQERGPESSYNEQFF.

The CDR3 protein is CASGLLTNYGYTF. Here the CDR3 DNA reads TGTGCCAGCGGTCTCTTGACTAACTATGGCTACACCTTC. The chain employs TRBV12-3 or TRBV12-4 and TRBJ1-2, with D unresolved. Trimming pared 8 bases from V and 0 bases from J, leaving 10 bases between. The CDR3 loop spans 13 amino acids.

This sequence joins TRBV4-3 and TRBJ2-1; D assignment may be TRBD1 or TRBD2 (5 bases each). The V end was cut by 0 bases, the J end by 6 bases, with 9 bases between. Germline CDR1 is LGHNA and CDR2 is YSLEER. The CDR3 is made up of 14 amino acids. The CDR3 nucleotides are TGCGCCAGCAGCCAAGATCGGGGCTTCAATGAGCAGTTCTTC. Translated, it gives CASSQDRGFNEQFF.

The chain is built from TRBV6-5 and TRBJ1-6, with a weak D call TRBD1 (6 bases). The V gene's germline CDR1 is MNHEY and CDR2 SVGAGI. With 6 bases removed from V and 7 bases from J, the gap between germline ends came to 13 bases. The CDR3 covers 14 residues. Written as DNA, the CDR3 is TGTGCCAGCAGCTCCGACGGGACAAATTCACCCCTCCACTTT. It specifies CASSSDGTNSPLHF.

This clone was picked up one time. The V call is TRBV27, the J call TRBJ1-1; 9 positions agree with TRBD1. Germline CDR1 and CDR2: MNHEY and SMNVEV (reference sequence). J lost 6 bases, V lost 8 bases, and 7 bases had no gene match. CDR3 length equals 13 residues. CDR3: CASRGTGRSEAFF. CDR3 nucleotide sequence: TGTGCCAGCCGCGGGACAGGGCGGTCTGAAGCTTTCTTT.

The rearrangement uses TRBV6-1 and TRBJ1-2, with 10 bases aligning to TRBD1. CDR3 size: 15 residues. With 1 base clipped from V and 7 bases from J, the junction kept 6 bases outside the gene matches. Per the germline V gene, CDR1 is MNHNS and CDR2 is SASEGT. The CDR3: CASSEVLRQGAGYTF. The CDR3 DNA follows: TGTGCCAGCAGTGAAGTACTCCGACAGGGGGCTGGCTACACCTTC.

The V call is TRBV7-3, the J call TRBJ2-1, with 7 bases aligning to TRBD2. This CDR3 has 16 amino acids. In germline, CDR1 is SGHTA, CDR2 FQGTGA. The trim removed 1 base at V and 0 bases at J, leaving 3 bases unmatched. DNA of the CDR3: TGTGCCAGCAGCTTAAACGGCGGGAGCTCCTACAATGAGCAGTTCTTC. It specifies CASSLNGGSSYNEQFF.

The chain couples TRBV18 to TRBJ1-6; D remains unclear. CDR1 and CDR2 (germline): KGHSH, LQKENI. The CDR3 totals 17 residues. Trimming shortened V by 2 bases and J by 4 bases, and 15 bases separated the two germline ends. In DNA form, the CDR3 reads TGTGCCAGCTCACCAAGGGAGAGCGGCTCTTATAATTCACCCCTCCACTTT. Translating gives CASSPRESGSYNSPLHF.